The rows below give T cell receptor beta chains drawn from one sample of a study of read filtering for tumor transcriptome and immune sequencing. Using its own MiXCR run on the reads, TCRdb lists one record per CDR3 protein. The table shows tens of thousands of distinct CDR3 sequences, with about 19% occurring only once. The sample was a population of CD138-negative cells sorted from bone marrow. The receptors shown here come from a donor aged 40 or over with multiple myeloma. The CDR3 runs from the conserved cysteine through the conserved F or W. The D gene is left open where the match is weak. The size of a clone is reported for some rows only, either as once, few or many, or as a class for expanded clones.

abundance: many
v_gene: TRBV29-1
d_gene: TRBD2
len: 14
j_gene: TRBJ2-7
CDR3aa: CSVVWPTSADEQYF
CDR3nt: TGCAGCGTTGTCTGGCCTACTAGCGCCGACGAGCAGTACTTC

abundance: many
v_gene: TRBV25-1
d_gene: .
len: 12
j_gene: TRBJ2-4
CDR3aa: CASSGDSGMKLF
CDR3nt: TGTGCCAGCAGTGGGGACAGCGGGATGAAACTCTTC

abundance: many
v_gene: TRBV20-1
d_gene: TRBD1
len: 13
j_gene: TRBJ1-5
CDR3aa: CSAPTGINQPQHF
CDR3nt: TGCAGTGCACCGACAGGGATCAATCAGCCCCAGCATTTT

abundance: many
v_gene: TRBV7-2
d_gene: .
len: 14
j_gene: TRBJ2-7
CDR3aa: CASSITGSSYEQYF
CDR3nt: TGTGCCAGCAGCATCACCGGGAGCTCATACGAGCAGTACTTC

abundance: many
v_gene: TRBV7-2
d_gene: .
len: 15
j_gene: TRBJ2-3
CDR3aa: CASSLAASSTDTQYF
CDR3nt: TGTGCCAGCAGCTTAGCCGCTTCTAGCACAGATACGCAGTATTTT

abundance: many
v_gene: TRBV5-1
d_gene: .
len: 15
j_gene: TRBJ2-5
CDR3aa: CASSLAGGTRETQYF
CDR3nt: TGCGCCAGCAGCTTGGCCGGGGGGACACGAGAGACCCAGTACTTC

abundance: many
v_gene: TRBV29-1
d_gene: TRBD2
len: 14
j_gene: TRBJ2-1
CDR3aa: CSVETSGGQGEQFF
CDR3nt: TGCAGCGTTGAGACGTCGGGGGGGCAGGGTGAGCAGTTCTTC

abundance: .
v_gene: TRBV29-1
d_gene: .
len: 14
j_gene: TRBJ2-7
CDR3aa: CSVQKAGNSYEQYF
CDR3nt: TGCAGCGTACAGAAGGCAGGCAATTCCTACGAGCAGTACTTC

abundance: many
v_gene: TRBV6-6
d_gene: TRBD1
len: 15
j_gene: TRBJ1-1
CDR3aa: CASSGTDLENTEAFF
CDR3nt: TGTGCCAGCAGTGGGACAGACTTGGAGAACACTGAAGCTTTCTTT

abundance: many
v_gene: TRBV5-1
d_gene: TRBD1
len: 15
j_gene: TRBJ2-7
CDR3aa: CASSLIRQGSREQYF
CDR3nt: TGCGCCAGCAGCTTGATCAGACAGGGGTCACGCGAGCAGTACTTC

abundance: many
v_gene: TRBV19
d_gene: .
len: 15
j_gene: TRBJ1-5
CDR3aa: CASSTLPLVYQPQHF
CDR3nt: TGTGCCAGTAGTACCCTCCCCCTTGTGTATCAGCCCCAGCATTTT

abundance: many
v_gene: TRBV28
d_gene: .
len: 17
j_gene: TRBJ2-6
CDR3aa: CASKIGSPIAGANVLTF
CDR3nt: TGTGCCAGCAAAATAGGGTCACCCATTGCCGGGGCCAACGTCCTGACTTTC

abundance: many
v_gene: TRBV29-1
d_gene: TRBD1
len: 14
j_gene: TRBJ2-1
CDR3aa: CSVVRQGAWNEQFF
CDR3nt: TGCAGCGTAGTGAGACAGGGGGCTTGGAATGAGCAGTTCTTC

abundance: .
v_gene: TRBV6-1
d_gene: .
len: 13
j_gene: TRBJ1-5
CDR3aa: CASREGFNQPQHF
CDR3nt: TGTGCCAGCAGGGAGGGCTTTAATCAGCCCCAGCATTTT

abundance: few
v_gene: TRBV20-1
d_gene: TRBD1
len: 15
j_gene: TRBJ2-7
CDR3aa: CSARDPGQGAYEQYF
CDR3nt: TGCAGTGCTAGAGATCCGGGACAGGGGGCCTACGAGCAGTACTTC

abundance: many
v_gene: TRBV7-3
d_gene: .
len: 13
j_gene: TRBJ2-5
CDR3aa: CASSLFPRETQYF
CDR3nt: TGTGCCAGCAGCTTATTTCCGAGGGAGACCCAGTACTTC

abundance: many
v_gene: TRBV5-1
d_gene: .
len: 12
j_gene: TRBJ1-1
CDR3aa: CASSLGVDEAFF
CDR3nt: TGCGCCAGCAGCTTGGGTGTGGATGAAGCTTTCTTT

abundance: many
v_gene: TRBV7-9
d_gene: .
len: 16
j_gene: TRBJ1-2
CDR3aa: CASSLAGGPGPTGYTF
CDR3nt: TGTGCCAGCAGCTTAGCGGGAGGGCCCGGTCCCACTGGCTACACCTTC

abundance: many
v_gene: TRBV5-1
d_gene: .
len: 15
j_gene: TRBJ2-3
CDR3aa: CASSLVRGRTDTQYF
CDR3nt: TGCGCCAGCAGCTTGGTCCGGGGGCGCACAGATACGCAGTATTTT

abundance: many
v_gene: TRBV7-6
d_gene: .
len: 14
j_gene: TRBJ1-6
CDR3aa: CASSLAGLGSPLHF
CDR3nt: TGTGCCAGCAGCTTAGCTGGACTAGGATCACCCCTCCACTTT

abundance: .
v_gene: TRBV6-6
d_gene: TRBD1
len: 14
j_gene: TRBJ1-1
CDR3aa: CASSEAGGGPTAFF
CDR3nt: TGTGCCAGCAGTGAAGCTGGAGGGGGCCCTACAGCTTTCTTT

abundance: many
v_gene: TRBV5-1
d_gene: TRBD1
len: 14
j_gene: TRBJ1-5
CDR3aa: CASSLTGGEQPQHF
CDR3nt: TGCGCCAGCAGCTTGACAGGGGGGGAACAGCCCCAGCATTTT

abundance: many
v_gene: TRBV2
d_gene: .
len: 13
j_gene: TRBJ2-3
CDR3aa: CASSVGDIHTQYF
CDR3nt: TGTGCCAGCAGCGTAGGGGACATCCATACGCAGTATTTT

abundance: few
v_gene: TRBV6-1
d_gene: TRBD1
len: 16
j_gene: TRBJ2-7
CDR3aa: CASKTHGTGGGYEQYF
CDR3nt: TGTGCCAGCAAGACCCACGGGACAGGGGGCGGCTACGAGCAGTACTTC

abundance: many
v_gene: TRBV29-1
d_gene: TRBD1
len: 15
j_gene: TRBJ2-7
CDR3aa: CSAWRQGDSHYEQYF
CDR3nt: TGCAGCGCCTGGAGGCAGGGGGACAGCCACTACGAGCAGTACTTC

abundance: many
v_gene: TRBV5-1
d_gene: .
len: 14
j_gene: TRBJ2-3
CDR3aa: CASSLGDGVDTQYF
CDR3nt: TGCGCCAGCAGCTTGGGGGATGGCGTGGATACGCAGTATTTT

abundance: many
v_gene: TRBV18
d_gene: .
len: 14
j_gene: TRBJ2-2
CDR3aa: CASSPSDVTGELFF
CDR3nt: TGTGCCAGCTCACCATCGGACGTAACCGGGGAGCTGTTTTTT

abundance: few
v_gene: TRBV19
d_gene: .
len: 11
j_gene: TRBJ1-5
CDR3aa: CASSTGLAQHF
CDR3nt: TGTGCCAGTAGTACTGGTTTGGCCCAGCATTTT

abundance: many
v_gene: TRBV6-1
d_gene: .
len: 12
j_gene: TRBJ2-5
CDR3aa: CASSEFQETQYF
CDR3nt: TGTGCCAGCAGTGAATTCCAAGAGACCCAGTACTTC

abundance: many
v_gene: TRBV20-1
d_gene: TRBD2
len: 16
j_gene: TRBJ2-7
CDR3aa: CSARRRLAGIYYEQYF
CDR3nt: TGCAGTGCTAGGCGGAGACTAGCGGGAATCTACTACGAGCAGTACTTC

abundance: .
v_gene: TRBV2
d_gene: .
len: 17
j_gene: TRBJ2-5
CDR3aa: CASSTSPGRGPEETQYF
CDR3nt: TGTGCCAGCAGTACCTCCCCGGGCAGGGGACCAGAGGAGACCCAGTACTTC

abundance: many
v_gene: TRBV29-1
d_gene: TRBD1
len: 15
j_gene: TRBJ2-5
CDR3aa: CSVGTGDPHQETQYF
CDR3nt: TGCAGCGTCGGGACAGGGGATCCCCACCAAGAGACCCAGTACTTC

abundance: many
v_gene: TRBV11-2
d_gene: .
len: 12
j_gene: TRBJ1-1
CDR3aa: CASSLVGTEAFF
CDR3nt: TGTGCCAGCAGCTTAGTGGGTACTGAAGCTTTCTTT

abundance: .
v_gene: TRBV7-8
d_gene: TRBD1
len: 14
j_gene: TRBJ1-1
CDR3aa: CASSLSLGGWEAFF
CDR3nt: TGTGCCAGCAGCTTATCCTTAGGGGGCTGGGAAGCTTTCTTT

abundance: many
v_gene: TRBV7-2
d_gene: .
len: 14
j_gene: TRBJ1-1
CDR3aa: CASSFGTVNTEAFF
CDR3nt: TGTGCCAGCAGCTTCGGGACTGTGAACACTGAAGCTTTCTTT

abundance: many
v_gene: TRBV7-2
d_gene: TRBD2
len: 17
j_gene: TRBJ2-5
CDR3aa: CASSLGPSGRRGETQYF
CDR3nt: TGTGCCAGCAGCTTAGGGCCTAGCGGGAGACGGGGGGAGACCCAGTACTTC

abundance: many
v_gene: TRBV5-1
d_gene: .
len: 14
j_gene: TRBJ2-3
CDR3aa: CASSLAGSTDTQYF
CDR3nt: TGCGCCAGCAGCTTGGCAGGGAGCACAGATACGCAGTATTTT

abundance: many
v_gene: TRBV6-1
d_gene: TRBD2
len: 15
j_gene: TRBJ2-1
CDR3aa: CASSASGGPHNEQFF
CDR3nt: TGTGCCAGCAGTGCTAGCGGGGGCCCTCACAATGAGCAGTTCTTC

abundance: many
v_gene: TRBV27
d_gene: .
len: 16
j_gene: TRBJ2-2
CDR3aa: CASSFVQFSRPGELFF
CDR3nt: TGTGCCAGCAGTTTTGTGCAGTTCTCCCGACCCGGGGAGCTGTTTTTT